A selection of T cell receptor beta chains follows, all from one sample in a study of shared clonotypes between healthy human individuals. The method was immunoSEQ multiplex PCR; TCRdb's version includes in-frame clones alone and lacks a portion of them. The data show about 380,000 clones, around 96% seen once. Material: memory CD8+ T cells sorted from blood. These receptors all stem from a man aged 30 to 39 in good health. Both conserved end residues are part of each CDR3. Fields, in order: J gene, CDR3 length, clone size, V gene, D gene, CDR3 DNA, CDR3 protein. D genes are given only for firm matches. Clone size is shown for a subset of rows, as once, few, many or a class of expanded clone.

TRBJ1-2 | 12 | NA | TRBV6-1 | NA | TGTGCCGGCCGATTAGGATTCGGAGGCTACACCTTC | CAGRLGFGGYTF
TRBJ2-1 | 14 | NA | TRBV5-1 | NA | TGCGCCAGCAGCTTGGACGCCGCCTACAATGAGCAGTTCTTC | CASSLDAAYNEQFF
TRBJ2-4 | 15 | NA | TRBV18 | TRBD1 | TGTGCCAGCTCACAGGACAGGTTAGCCAAAAACATTCAGTACTTC | CASSQDRLAKNIQYF
TRBJ1-2 | 14 | NA | TRBV6-1 | TRBD1 | TGTGCCAGCAGTGAAAGCGGACAGGGGTCTGGCTACACCTTC | CASSESGQGSGYTF
TRBJ2-5 | 13 | once | TRBV7-9 | NA | TGTGCCAGCAAAGGGAACTACCAAGAGACCCAGTACTTC | CASKGNYQETQYF
TRBJ2-6 | 15 | NA | TRBV5-1 | NA | TGCGCCAGCAGCTTGGTTCTCTCTGGGGCCAACGTCCTGACTTTC | CASSLVLSGANVLTF
TRBJ2-1 | 18 | NA | TRBV15 | TRBD2 | TGTGCCACCAGCAGAGATTGGGCGGGAGCCCCCTCCTACAATGAGCAGTTCTTC | CATSRDWAGAPSYNEQFF
TRBJ1-1 | 11 | NA | TRBV29-1 | NA | TGCAGCGAAAGTCGGGGGACTGAAGCTTTCTTT | CSESRGTEAFF
TRBJ1-2 | 16 | NA | TRBV9 | TRBD1 | TGTGCCAGCAGCGCCGCCGGACAGGGGGCGCACTATGGCTACACCTTC | CASSAAGQGAHYGYTF
TRBJ2-5 | 16 | NA | TRBV9 | TRBD1 | TGTGCCAGCAGCTTATCCGGGACAGATTTAGGGAAGACCCAGTACTTC | CASSLSGTDLGKTQYF
TRBJ1-2 | 12 | NA | TRBV10-1 | NA | TGCGCCAGCAGTGAGTCAGGGGATGGCTACACCTTC | CASSESGDGYTF
TRBJ1-5 | 14 | NA | TRBV5-1 | NA | TGCGCCAGCAGCTTGGGGGGCGGCAATCAGCCCCAGCATTTT | CASSLGGGNQPQHF
TRBJ2-7 | 14 | NA | TRBV6-5 | NA | TGTGCCAGCAGTTATTCCCAGCGGTCCTACGAGCAGTACTTC | CASSYSQRSYEQYF
TRBJ1-1 | 13 | NA | TRBV5-1 | TRBD1 | TGCGCCAGCACCGGACAGGGAGGGACTGAAGCTTTCTTT | CASTGQGGTEAFF
TRBJ2-2 | 15 | NA | TRBV11-1 | TRBD2 | TGTGCCAGCAGCTTAATCCGGGAGGGGCCCGGGGAGCTGTTTTTT | CASSLIREGPGELFF
TRBJ2-5 | 13 | NA | TRBV19 | TRBD1 | TGTGCCAGTAGCCGCGGACAGGGAGAGACCCAGTACTTC | CASSRGQGETQYF
TRBJ2-7 | 14 | once | TRBV27 | TRBD2 | TGTGCCAGCTCAGCGGGAGAATTTTCCTACGAGCAGTACTTC | CASSAGEFSYEQYF